These T cell receptor beta chains were read from a single sample in a study of blood T cell repertoires in COVID-19. Only in-frame clones appear in the TCRdb table, and some are missing; sequencing was by immunoSEQ multiplex PCR. The sample lists a few hundred thousand clones, roughly 87% occurring once. The source material was PBMCs or T cells enriched from blood (not recorded which). These receptors were taken from a woman in her 30s who had recovered from COVID-19. Each CDR3 is given without its conserved first and last residue.

cdr3_length	j_call	v_call	cdr3_aa
12	TRBJ1-1	TRBV19	ASSPGTGGTEAF
14	TRBJ1-1	TRBV13	ASSSSGALPNTEAF
14	TRBJ2-1	TRBV7-6	ASSLTASGGALEQF
12	TRBJ2-7	TRBV9	ASSVDPRVDEQY
10	TRBJ2-2	TRBV7-3	ASSPLTGELF
12	TRBJ1-5	TRBV19	ASSPLGGNQPQH
16	TRBJ2-1	TRBV7-3	ASSPGGGAQSSYNEQF
13	TRBJ1-1	TRBV7-2	ASSFTGAQGTEAF
12	TRBJ1-1	TRBV4-1	ASSQEAQGTEAF
11	TRBJ1-1	TRBV6-5	ASSPSDSLEAF
13	TRBJ2-5	TRBV4-3	ASSQEFQYQETQY
12	TRBJ1-2	TRBV4-1	ASSTRGQGLVYT
12	TRBJ1-4	TRBV27	ASRPGFANEKLF
11	TRBJ1-5	TRBV7-9	ASSPWGDQPQH
13	TRBJ2-3	TRBV9	ASSVVVGGTDTQY
17	TRBJ2-6	TRBV19	ASTWSRGQGIAGANVLT
11	TRBJ1-1	TRBV2	ASSAMFGTEAF
12	TRBJ1-2	TRBV30	ASDRTINFYGYT
10	TRBJ2-1	TRBV6-5	ASIEGYNEQF